This passage covers 9 T cell receptor beta chains from one sample sequenced in a study of STAT3 mutations in large granular lymphocyte leukemia (dated by TCRdb to between 2017 and 2020). What the work shows at the level of the full study, not this receptor alone: All T-LGLL patients had at least one immunodominant TCRbeta clonotype, and roughly half had multiple immunodominant subclonotypes.

These receptors have no identified antigens. Receptor amplification or capture employed the immunoSEQ multiplex PCR assay. This immuneACCESS table, as held by TCRdb, lists in-frame sequences with V and J called but not all clones. Of the missing ones, under half trace to an unresolved V gene in checked studies; the others have no known cause. A total of 10,000 to 15,000 clones appear in this sample, roughly 88% of them only once. The ten biggest clones cover around 12% of the sample. The sample consisted of PBMCs. All receptors derive from a human donor with T large granular lymphocyte leukemia. Some clones in this sample may be carry-over from other donors' samples.

The chain carries TRBV6-5 and TRBJ2-7; 7 positions match TRBD2. The CDR3 is 15 amino acids. CDR1 is MNHEY, CDR2 SVGAGI, per germline. V shed 10 bases, J shed 2 bases, and the junction held 14 bases outside the gene matches. The chain's CDR3 is CATAPLTAGTYEQYV. The CDR3 DNA follows: TGTGCCACCGCCCCCTTAACAGCGGGGACCTACGAGCAGTACGTC.

This clone was picked up a small number of times. The chain is built from TRBV25-1 and TRBJ1-1; D remains unclear. The CDR3 totals 14 residues. Germline CDR1 is MGHDK and CDR2 is SYGVNS. Between the trimmed V and J ends, which lost 7 bases and 1 base, there was a span of 13 bases. CDR3 residues: CASTPAKGNTEAFF. Written as DNA, the CDR3 is TGTGCCAGCACCCCCGCCAAGGGGAACACTGAAGCTTTCTTT.

V is TRBV28 and J is TRBJ1-5; D unresolved. The V and J ends lost 8 bases and 1 base respectively, with 15 bases between them. Per germline, CDR1 MDHEN and CDR2 SYDVKM. The CDR3 sequence is 15 residues long. CDR3 region: CASRYDFLSNQPQHF. The CDR3 coding sequence is TGTGCCAGCCGATATGACTTCTTGAGCAATCAGCCCCAGCATTTT.

The chain combines TRBV5-1 with TRBJ1-5, with 9 bases matching TRBD1. V lost 2 bases to trimming and J lost 7 bases; unmatched junction nucleotides: 4. This CDR3 has 14 residues. Germline V gene sequence: CDR1 SGHRS, CDR2 YFSETQ. CDR3 loop: CASSLQGAGQPQHF. DNA for the CDR3: TGCGCCAGCAGCTTACAGGGGGCAGGACAGCCCCAGCATTTT.

This chain links TRBV6-5 with TRBJ1-2, with D possibly TRBD1 on 5 matching bases. The V end was cut by 5 bases, the J end by 5 bases, with 18 bases between. There are 15 residues in the CDR3. Germline CDR1 and CDR2: MNHEY and SVGAGI. CDR3 in amino acids: CASSTRRQFRYGYTF. As DNA, the CDR3 is TGTGCCAGCAGTACCCGCCGACAGTTCCGTTATGGCTACACCTTC.

CDR3 nucleotide sequence: TGCGCCAGCAGCCCGGACGGATTTAACACTGAAGCTTTCTTT. It codes for CASSPDGFNTEAFF. This chain uses TRBV5-1 with TRBJ1-1, with D uncertain. In germline, CDR1 is SGHRS, CDR2 YFSETQ. With 4 bases removed from V and 2 bases from J, the gap between germline ends came to 12 bases. The CDR3 extends over 14 amino acids. Full variable domain (outside the CDR3, taken from reference TRBV5-1 and TRBJ1-1): KAGVTQTPRYLIKTRGQQVTLSCSPISGHRSVSWYQQTPGQGLQFLFEYFSETQRNKGNFPGRFSGRQFSNSRSEMNVSTLELGDSALYLCASSPDGFNTEAFFGQGTRLTVV.

The gene calls are TRBV6-5 and TRBJ1-2, with unresolved D. CDR3 size: 13 residues. Germline V gene sequence: CDR1 MNHEY, CDR2 SVGAGI. V was pared by 8 bases and J by 8 bases, with 18 bases between. Written as DNA, the CDR3 is TGTGCCAGCTTTAGTAGGTCTCTCTACGGCTACACCTTC. This encodes CASFSRSLYGYTF.

The chain links TRBV27 to TRBJ2-1; 15 nucleotides match TRBD2. The V gene end was trimmed by 4 bases and the J gene end by 7 bases; junction bases not matched to a gene: 8. The CDR3 loop spans 17 amino acids. Germline loops: CDR1 MNHEY, CDR2 SMNVEV (reference sequence). CDR3 nucleotide sequence: TGTGCCAGCAGTTCAAACCTAGGACTAGCGGGAGGGAATGAGCAGTTCTTC. Translating gives CASSSNLGLAGGNEQFF.

The V gene is TRBV28, the J gene TRBJ1-3, with no clear D. The V gene's germline CDR1 is MDHEN and CDR2 SYDVKM. The CDR3 spans 14 residues. V lost 5 bases, J lost 4 bases, and 12 bases lay in between. The CDR3 bases are TGTGCCAGCAGTACGGACGTTATCGGAAACACCATATATTTT. Encoded protein: CASSTDVIGNTIYF.